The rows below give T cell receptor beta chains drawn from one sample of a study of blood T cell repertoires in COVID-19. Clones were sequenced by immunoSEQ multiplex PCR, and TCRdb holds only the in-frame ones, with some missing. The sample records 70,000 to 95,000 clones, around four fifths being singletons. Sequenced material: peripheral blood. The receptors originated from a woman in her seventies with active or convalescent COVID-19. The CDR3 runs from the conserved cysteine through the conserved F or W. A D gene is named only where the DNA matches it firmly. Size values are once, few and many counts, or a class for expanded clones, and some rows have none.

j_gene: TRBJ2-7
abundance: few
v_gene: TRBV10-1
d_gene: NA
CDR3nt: TGCGCCAGCATTCTCGGCGGGGACCAGCTGGGCTGGTACGAGCAGTACTTC
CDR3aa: CASILGGDQLGWYEQYF

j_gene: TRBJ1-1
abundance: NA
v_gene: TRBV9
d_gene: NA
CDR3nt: TGTGCCAGCAGCGTAGAATCGGGGACTGAAGCTTTCTTT
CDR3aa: CASSVESGTEAFF

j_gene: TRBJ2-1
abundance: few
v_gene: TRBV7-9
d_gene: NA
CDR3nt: TGTGCCAGCAGCGTGTATCAGGGAGGTGAGCAGTTCTTC
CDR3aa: CASSVYQGGEQFF

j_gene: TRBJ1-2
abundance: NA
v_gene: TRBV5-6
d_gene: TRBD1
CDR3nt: TGTGCCAGCCGAAATACAGGGGGCGGATTCTATGGCTACACCTTC
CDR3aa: CASRNTGGGFYGYTF

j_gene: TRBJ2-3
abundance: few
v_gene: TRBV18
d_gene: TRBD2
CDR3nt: TGTGCCAGCTCACGGACTAGAGTGACAGATACGCAGTATTTT
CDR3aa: CASSRTRVTDTQYF

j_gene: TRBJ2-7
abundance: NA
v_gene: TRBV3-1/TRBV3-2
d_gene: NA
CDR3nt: TGTGCCAGCAGCCAAGATACACAGGGTGGCGAGCAGTACTTC
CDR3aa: CASSQDTQGGEQYF

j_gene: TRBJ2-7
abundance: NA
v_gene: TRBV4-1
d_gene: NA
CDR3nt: TGCGCCAGCAGCCGCCAAGGGGGGGCAGGGTTCGAGCAGTACTTC
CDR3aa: CASSRQGGAGFEQYF

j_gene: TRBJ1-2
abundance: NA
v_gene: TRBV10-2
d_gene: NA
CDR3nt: TGCGCCAGCAGTGAGCCATCCGATAGCTATGGCTACACCTTC
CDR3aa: CASSEPSDSYGYTF

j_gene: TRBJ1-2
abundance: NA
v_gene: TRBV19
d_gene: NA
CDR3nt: TGTGCCAGTAGCGGACGGGAGCGAAACTATGGCTACACCTTC
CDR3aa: CASSGRERNYGYTF

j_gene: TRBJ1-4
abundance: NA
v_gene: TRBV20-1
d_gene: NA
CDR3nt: TGCAGTGCTCTTCTCGGACTGACTTGGTTTTTT
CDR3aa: CSALLGLTWFF

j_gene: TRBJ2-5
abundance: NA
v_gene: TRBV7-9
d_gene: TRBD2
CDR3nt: TGTGCCAGCAGCACCCAGACTAGCGGGGGAGAGACCCAGTACTTC
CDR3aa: CASSTQTSGGETQYF

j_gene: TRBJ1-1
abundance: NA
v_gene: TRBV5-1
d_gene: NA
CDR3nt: TGCGCCAGCAGACCAGACAGCCTGAACACTGAAGCTTTCTTT
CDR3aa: CASRPDSLNTEAFF

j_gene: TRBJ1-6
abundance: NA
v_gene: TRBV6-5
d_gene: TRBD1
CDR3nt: TGTGCCAGCAGCTCCGGGACAGGGAATTCACCCCTCCACTTT
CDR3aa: CASSSGTGNSPLHF

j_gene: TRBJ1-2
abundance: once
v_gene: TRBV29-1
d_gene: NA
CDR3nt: TGCAGCGTTGAAGGTCAGATAAACTATGGCTACACCTTC
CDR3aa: CSVEGQINYGYTF

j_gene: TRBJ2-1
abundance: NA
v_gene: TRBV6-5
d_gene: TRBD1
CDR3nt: TGTGCCAGCAGGAGCCGGGACAGGGACTACAATGAGCAGTTCTTC
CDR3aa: CASRSRDRDYNEQFF

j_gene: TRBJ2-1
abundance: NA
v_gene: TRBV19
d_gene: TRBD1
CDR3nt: TGTGCCAGTAGTACCCTGACAGGGAAGAAGCAGTTCTTC
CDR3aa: CASSTLTGKKQFF